The T cell receptor beta chain under discussion was sequenced for a study of shared clonotypes between healthy human individuals. Study conclusions and caveats: Naive subsets generally had larger estimated richness than memory subsets. The donor pool, a small one, limited the genetic and exposure-history diversity represented.

Sequenced by immunoSEQ multiplex PCR; TCRdb stores in-frame clones only, minus some. The repertoire holds millions of clones, roughly 93% seen once, with under 0.45% in the top ten. Everyone who donated was a Caucasian adult who lived in Nashville, Tennessee. A word on this clone: Antigen: not known.

CDR3 length: 20 amino acids. The V gene's germline CDR1 is ENHRY and CDR2 SYGVKD. V dropped 5 bases and J dropped 0; count of bases not matched to a gene: 19. The sample consisted of naive CD4+ T cells from PBMCs. The subset denotes: CD45RA+ positively selected. The chain couples TRBV10-3 to TRBJ2-1; TRBD2 matches at 7 bases. The sequence was collected from a man between 18 and 29 years old in good health. Some clones in this sample may be carry-over from other donors' samples. CDR3 in amino acids: CAISKPRDYPHLSSYNEQFF. The CDR3 nucleotides are TGTGCCATCAGTAAGCCCCGGGACTATCCTCACCTGAGCTCCTACAATGAGCAGTTCTTC.